The 27 T cell receptor beta chains below all came from one sample that was sequenced in a study of human T cells and chemical hapten exposure. Time point described: pre-sensitization, week 0. The treatment: therapeutic diphenylcyclopropenone sensitization with weekly scalp DPC. One entry per CDR3 protein, called by TCRdb with MiXCR from the RACE reads. The repertoire holds a few hundred thousand distinct CDR3 sequences, with around 5.5% as singletons. The sample in question was whole blood, obtained in connection with sensitization to the hapten diphenylcyclopropenone (DPC). Receptors originate from a young woman with alopecia areata. Some clones in this sample may be carry-over from other donors' samples.

The chain links TRBV5-6 to TRBJ2-7; TRBD1 or TRBD2 may be the D gene (5 bases each). CDR3 length equals 14 residues. Between the trimmed V and J ends, which lost 0 bases and 4 bases, there was a span of 11 bases. Per germline, CDR1 SGHDT and CDR2 YYEEEE. CDR3: CASSLDGWGYEQYF. CDR3 sequence (DNA): TGTGCCAGCAGCTTGGATGGGTGGGGGTACGAGCAGTACTTC.

This clonotype turned up a few times. The rearrangement joins TRBV7-9 to TRBJ1-4; D gene unclear. The CDR3 loop spans 14 amino acids. Deletions cut 3 bases from V and 0 bases from J, with 5 bases between. The V gene's germline CDR1 is SEHNR and CDR2 FQNEAQ (reference sequence). This chain's CDR3 is CASSFYATNEKLFF. The DNA of the CDR3 is TGTGCCAGCAGCTTTTACGCAACTAATGAAAAACTGTTTTTT.

Many counts were recorded for this clonotype. The chain recombines TRBV3-1 with TRBJ2-5, with TRBD2 matching over 7 bases. The V segment lost 4 bases and the J segment 2 bases; nucleotides outside the gene matches: 10. CDR3 size: 16 residues. CDR1 is LGHDT, CDR2 YNNKEL, per germline (reference sequence). The CDR3 loop is CASSLHGGFGQETQYF. In nucleotides, the CDR3 is TGTGCCAGCAGCCTACACGGGGGGTTTGGACAAGAGACCCAGTACTTC.

This clonotype occurred a few times. The V and J genes are TRBV5-5 and TRBJ2-6, with 9 bases lining up with TRBD1. The ends lost 4 bases at V and 2 bases at J; junction bases unmatched: 4. Germline CDR1 and CDR2: SGHKS and YYEKEE (reference sequence). This CDR3 has 16 amino acids. CDR3 DNA: TGTGCCAGCAGCGCTACAGGGGGCCCTGGGGCCAACGTCCTGACTTTC. As protein: CASSATGGPGANVLTF.

At least ten counts were recorded for this clonotype. The V gene is TRBV20-1, the J gene TRBJ1-1, with 9 bases identical to TRBD1. This CDR3 is built from 14 residues. Losses at the gene ends were 5 bases for V and 7 bases for J; bases not matched to a gene: 11. CDR1 and CDR2 from the germline V gene are DFQATT and SNEGSKA (reference sequence). The CDR3 spells CSAPLPGTGNEAFF. For the CDR3, the DNA is TGCAGTGCTCCCCTCCCCGGGACAGGGAATGAAGCTTTCTTT.

This clonotype was seen a handful of times. V usage is TRBV11-2 and J usage is TRBJ2-5; weak D call: TRBD1 (6 bases). V shed 9 bases and J shed 2 bases, with 16 bases lying between them. This CDR3 spans 14 amino acids. Germline V gives CDR1 SGHAT, CDR2 FQNNGV. This CDR3 reads CASNRDTTQETQYF. The CDR3 nucleotides are TGTGCCAGTAACCGGGACACTACTCAAGAGACCCAGTACTTC.

The chain is built from TRBV18 and TRBJ1-1, with unresolved D. CDR1 and CDR2 (germline): KGHSH, LQKENI. Trimming shortened V by 2 bases and J by 6 bases, and 10 bases separated the two germline ends. The CDR3 loop spans 13 amino acids. The CDR3 DNA reads TGTGCCAGCTCACCAGCAGCAGGCCCTGAAGCTTTCTTT. This translates into CASSPAAGPEAFF.

This clonotype was seen more than once but under ten times. The rearrangement joins TRBV7-9 to TRBJ2-7; maybe TRBD1 (6 bases). Trimming took 0 bases from V and 0 from J, leaving 15 bases between them. The CDR3 has 17 residues. Germline V gives CDR1 SEHNR, CDR2 FQNEAQ (reference sequence). CDR3 region: CASSLAGTWSDSYEQYF. CDR3 bases: TGTGCCAGCAGCTTAGCGGGGACATGGTCGGACTCCTACGAGCAGTACTTC.

At least ten counts were recorded for this clonotype. The chain employs TRBV4-3 and TRBJ1-1; tentative D call: TRBD1 (5 bases). The V end was cut by 0 bases, the J end by 10 bases, with 12 bases between. Germline values: CDR1 LGHNA, CDR2 YSLEER. The CDR3 runs to 13 residues. CDR3 sequence: CASSQEARGRAFF. DNA for the CDR3: TGCGCCAGCAGCCAAGAAGCGCGGGGGAGAGCTTTCTTT.

Remarks on this clonotype: This may come from a read error, since a much larger clone is one base off. The rearrangement links TRBV7-9 to TRBJ1-5; 7 bases are a match to TRBD1. In germline, CDR1 is SEHNR, CDR2 FQNEAQ (reference sequence). The CDR3 spans 13 residues. V trimming: 8 bases; J trimming: 7 bases; junction bases outside the gene matches: 8. The CDR3 spells CASARDRTQPQHF. In nucleotides, the CDR3 is TGTGCCAGCGCCAGGGACAGAACCCAGCCCCAGCATTTT.

This clonotype showed up many times. The chain couples TRBV12-3 or TRBV12-4 to TRBJ1-5; D may be TRBD1 (6 bases). The germline V and J ends were trimmed by 6 bases and 0 bases, with 9 bases remaining between them. CDR3 size: 14 residues. CDR3 region: CASRRQDSNQPQHF. The CDR3 bases are TGTGCCAGCAGACGACAGGATAGCAATCAGCCCCAGCATTTT.

This clonotype was observed a few times. The chain has TRBV19 and TRBJ2-2; D perhaps matches TRBD1 (7 bases). The V gene's germline CDR1 is LNHDA and CDR2 SQIVND (reference sequence). The CDR3 has 16 residues. Trimming removed 3 bases from V and 4 bases from J, with 15 bases in between. CDR3 loop: CASSMRQGGGTGELFF. The CDR3 coding sequence is TGTGCCAGTAGTATGAGGCAGGGGGGCGGCACCGGGGAGCTGTTTTTT.

This clonotype was detected a few times. V is TRBV7-2 and J is TRBJ1-6; D unresolved. The CDR3 consists of 13 residues. V dropped 1 base and J dropped 10 bases, with 8 bases sitting between them. Germline CDR1 and CDR2: SGHTA and FQGNSA. CDR3 sequence: CASSLVVRSPLHF. CDR3 in DNA: TGTGCCAGCAGCTTAGTTGTTCGGTCACCCCTCCACTTT. The whole variable domain, remainder taken from reference TRBV7-2 and TRBJ1-6, is GAGVSQSPSNKVTEKGKDVELRCDPISGHTALYWYRQSLGQGLEFLIYFQGNSAPDKSGLPSDRFSAERTGGSVSTLTIQRTQQEDSAVYLCASSLVVRSPLHFGNGTRLTVT.

This clonotype was recorded many times. The CDR3 here is CAISDGQNNQPQHF. In nucleotides, the CDR3 is TGTGCCATCAGCGATGGACAGAACAATCAGCCCCAGCATTTT. V is TRBV10-3 and J is TRBJ1-5; D is perhaps TRBD1 (6 bases). V lost 6 bases and J 3 bases, leaving 12 bases between the germline ends. Germline V gives CDR1 ENHRY, CDR2 SYGVKD. This CDR3 spans 14 amino acids.

This clonotype came up many times. V gene TRBV7-3 combines with J gene TRBJ2-7; D ambiguous. V lost 5 bases to trimming and J lost 3 bases, with 11 bases between them. The germline V gene encodes CDR1 SGHTA and CDR2 FQGTGA. This CDR3 contains 13 residues. The CDR3 DNA reads as TGTGCCAGCAGCGAAGGGATCAACTACGAGCAGTACTTC. Encoded protein: CASSEGINYEQYF.

This clonotype was picked up a small number of times. V gene TRBV12-5 combines with J gene TRBJ1-2; D may be TRBD1 (6 bases). Germline CDR1 and CDR2: LGHNT and FRNRAP. CDR3 length: 15 amino acids. V lost 5 bases and J 0 bases, leaving 13 bases between the germline ends. CDR3 in DNA: TGTGCTAGTGGTGACCCATGGGGGCCTAACTATGGCTACACCTTC. Protein product: CASGDPWGPNYGYTF. Looking up the rest from reference TRBV12-5 and TRBJ1-2 gives the full variable domain: DARVTQTPRHKVTEMGQEVTMRCQPILGHNTVFWYRQTMMQGLELLAYFRNRAPLDDSGMPKDRFSAEMPDATLATLKIQPSEPRDSAVYFCASGDPWGPNYGYTFGSGTRLTVV.

This clonotype appeared many times. The V call is TRBV29-1, the J call TRBJ1-1, with TRBD1 as a possible D gene (5 bases). The CDR3 has 13 amino acids. The germline V gene has CDR1 SQVTM and CDR2 ANQGSEA. The germline V and J ends were trimmed by 6 bases and 5 bases, with 16 bases remaining between them. CDR3 in DNA: TGCAGCGTGAGCCAGGGAGTTCGGACTGAAGCTTTCTTT. It is translated as CSVSQGVRTEAFF.

V and J are TRBV13 and TRBJ2-4; 8 nucleotides align to TRBD1. The length of the CDR3 is 17 residues. V dropped 5 bases and J dropped 0; count of bases not matched to a gene: 9. The V gene's germline CDR1 is PRHDT and CDR2 FYEKMQ (reference sequence). The DNA of the CDR3 is TGTGCCAGCAGCACCTCACAGGGGGAGGTAGCCAAAAACATTCAGTACTTC. It codes for CASSTSQGEVAKNIQYF.

In this sample, this clonotype turned up many times. The V gene is TRBV12-3 or TRBV12-4, the J gene TRBJ1-1, with TRBD1 as a possible D gene (5 bases). The CDR3 sequence is 15 residues long. V lost 5 bases and J 1 base, leaving 14 bases between the germline ends. DNA of the CDR3: TGTGCCAGCAGTCCTCGAACAGGATCGAACACTGAAGCTTTCTTT. Protein: CASSPRTGSNTEAFF.

The chain carries TRBV9 and TRBJ2-5; D call uncertain. The germline V gene has CDR1 SGDLS and CDR2 YYNGEE. The CDR3 runs 14 residues. Deletions cut 0 bases from V and 0 bases from J, with 6 bases between. The CDR3 region is CASSVALYQETQYF. DNA of the CDR3: TGTGCCAGCAGCGTAGCCTTGTACCAAGAGACCCAGTACTTC. The variable domain in full, with the rest retrieved from reference TRBV9 and TRBJ2-5, is DSGVTQTPKHLITATGQRVTLRCSPRSGDLSVYWYQQSLDQGLQFLIQYYNGEERAKGNILERFSAQQFPDLHSELNLSSLELGDSALYFCASSVALYQETQYFGPGTRLLVL.

This chain connects TRBV6-2 or TRBV6-3 to TRBJ2-7; the D gene is possibly TRBD2 (6 bases). Deletions cut 0 bases from V and 0 bases from J, with 12 bases between. This CDR3 comprises 16 residues. The germline CDR1 and CDR2 sequences are MNHEY and SVGEGT. As DNA, the CDR3 is TGTGCCAGCAGTTACTCGTGGCGGGGCAGCTCCTACGAGCAGTACTTC. It encodes CASSYSWRGSSYEQYF.

The sample holds a few counts of this clonotype. V usage is TRBV6-5 and J usage is TRBJ1-5; possible D gene TRBD1, 5 bases. CDR1 and CDR2 (germline): MNHEY, SVGAGI. V lost 2 bases, J lost 1 base, and 12 bases lay in between. The CDR3 runs 16 residues. The CDR3 protein is CASSYKFRGSNQPQHF. CDR3 bases: TGTGCCAGCAGTTACAAGTTCCGGGGCAGCAATCAGCCCCAGCATTTT.

This clonotype occurred a few times. The V gene is TRBV28, the J gene TRBJ1-4, with a possible D match to TRBD1 (5 bases). V was cut by 6 bases and J by 0 bases, with 14 bases left in between. Germline CDR1 is MDHEN and CDR2 is SYDVKM. The CDR3 has 16 residues. CDR3 nucleotide sequence: TGTGCCAGCAGCGGAGACAGACTTGCAACTAATGAAAAACTGTTTTTT. Translating gives CASSGDRLATNEKLFF.

The chain is built from TRBV12-3 or TRBV12-4 and TRBJ2-7; weak D call: TRBD1 (6 bases). V shed 6 bases and J shed 0 bases, with 12 bases lying between them. This CDR3 spans 14 amino acids. CDR3 protein: CASRTGSSSYEQYF. Written as DNA, the CDR3 is TGTGCCAGCAGAACAGGGTCAAGCTCCTACGAGCAGTACTTC.

The J gene is TRBJ1-6, the V gene TRBV4-1, with D possibly being TRBD1 (6 bases). Germline V lookup: CDR1 MGHRA, CDR2 YSYEKL. V shed 4 bases and J shed 7 bases, with 17 bases lying between them. CDR3 length: 16 residues. CDR3 residues: CASSRSEQGFNSPLHF. Here the CDR3 DNA reads TGCGCCAGCAGCCGTTCCGAGCAGGGGTTCAATTCACCCCTCCACTTT.

This clonotype was seen a few times. This sequence joins TRBV12-3 or TRBV12-4 and TRBJ1-5, with 7 bases fitting TRBD1. The CDR3 is 17 amino acids. J was trimmed by 2 bases and V by 5 bases; bases with no gene match: 12. The CDR3 here is CASSPRQGRGGNQPQHF. DNA for the CDR3: TGTGCCAGCAGTCCTCGACAGGGTAGGGGCGGCAATCAGCCCCAGCATTTT.

The genes are TRBV10-3 and TRBJ2-3; 7 positions agree with TRBD2. Looked up from germline, CDR1 is ENHRY and CDR2 is SYGVKD. CDR3 length: 15 residues. J gave up 1 base and V 2 bases, and 3 bases lay outside the gene matches. CDR3 sequence (DNA): TGTGCCATCAGTGAGGAACGGGGGGGCACAGATACGCAGTATTTT. Encoded protein: CAISEERGGTDTQYF.